This TCR beta chain originates from a study of cytomegalovirus exposure and HLA in healthy donors. General observations from the study: Reported findings show TCR beta sequences accurately forecast HLA-A and HLA-B alleles in most subjects. On later analysis, the bulk of CMV-associated TCR beta chains appeared to be HLA-restricted. As confirmed in vitro, three CMV-associated chains were specific for CMV antigens. Per a later analysis, HLA-associated TCR beta chains showed more clonal expansion than other, equally common TCR beta chains.

J lost 4 bases, V lost 7 bases, and 5 bases had no gene match. CDR3 length: 13 residues. Germline values: CDR1 SGHVS, CDR2 FNYEAQ. A multiplex PCR was run with 60 Vbeta primers and 13 Jbeta primers. The protocol was immunoSEQ multiplex PCR, while the TCRdb copy is restricted to in-frame clones and leaves out a portion. Altogether some 98,000 clones are present, 81% being singletons, with the ten largest covering 1.4%. As regards this clone: Antigen specificity is unknown.

Material for sequencing was PBMCs. This chain joins TRBV7-6 and TRBJ2-3; the match to TRBD1 covers 7 bases. This clonotype originated in a man between 40 and 49 years old in good health and CMV-seronegative. The CDR3 reads CASNRQGSDTQYF. Written as DNA, the CDR3 is TGTGCCAGCAACCGACAGGGCTCAGATACGCAGTATTTT.